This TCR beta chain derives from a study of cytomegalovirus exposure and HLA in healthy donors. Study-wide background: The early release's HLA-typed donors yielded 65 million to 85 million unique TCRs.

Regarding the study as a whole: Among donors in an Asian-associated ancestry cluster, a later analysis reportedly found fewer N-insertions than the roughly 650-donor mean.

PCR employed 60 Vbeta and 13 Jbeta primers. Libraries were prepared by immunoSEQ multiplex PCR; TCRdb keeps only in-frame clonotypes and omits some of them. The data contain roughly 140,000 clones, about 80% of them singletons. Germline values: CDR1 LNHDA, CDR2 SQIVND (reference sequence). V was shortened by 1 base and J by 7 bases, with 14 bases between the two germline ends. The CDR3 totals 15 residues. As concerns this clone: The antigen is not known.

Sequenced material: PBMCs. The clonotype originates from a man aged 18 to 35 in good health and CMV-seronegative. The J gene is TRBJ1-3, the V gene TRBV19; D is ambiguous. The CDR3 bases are TGTGCCAGTAGTATAGGGGGAGGTAGCGAGAACACCATATATTTT. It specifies CASSIGGGSENTIYF. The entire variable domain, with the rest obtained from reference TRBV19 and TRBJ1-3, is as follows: DGGITQSPKYLFRKEGQNVTLSCEQNLNHDAMYWYRQDPGQGLRLIYYSQIVNDFQKGDIAEGYSVSREKKESFPLTVTSAQKNPTAFYLCASSIGGGSENTIYFGEGSWLTVV.